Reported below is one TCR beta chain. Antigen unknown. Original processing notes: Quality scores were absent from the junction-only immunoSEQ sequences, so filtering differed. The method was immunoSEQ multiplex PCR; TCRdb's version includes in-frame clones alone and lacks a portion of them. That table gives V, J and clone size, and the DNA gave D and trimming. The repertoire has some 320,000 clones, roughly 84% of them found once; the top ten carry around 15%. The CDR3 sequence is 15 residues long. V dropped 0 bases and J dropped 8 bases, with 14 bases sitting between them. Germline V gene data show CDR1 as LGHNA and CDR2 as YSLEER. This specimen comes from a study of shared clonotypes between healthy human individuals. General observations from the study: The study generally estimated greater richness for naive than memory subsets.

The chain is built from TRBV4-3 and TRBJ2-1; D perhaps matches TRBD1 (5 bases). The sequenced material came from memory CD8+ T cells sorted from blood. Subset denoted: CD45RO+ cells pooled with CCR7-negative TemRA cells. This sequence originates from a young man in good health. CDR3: CASSQEARVIDEQFF. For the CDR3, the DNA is TGCGCCAGCAGCCAAGAGGCCAGGGTAATCGATGAGCAGTTCTTC.